Included here is one TCR beta chain sequence, with context. The antigen it binds to is not known. Base qualities are not at hand, and no much larger clone is one base apart. This sample is part of a study of blood T cell repertoires in COVID-19 (dated by TCRdb to 2020 to 2021). Regarding the research as a whole: Samples from collaborators originated in the United States, Italy and Spain and spanned both the acute and convalescent phases of COVID-19. The material from the prospective study consisted of cDNA or gDNA derived from T cells, B-cell-depleted T cells, or PBMCs. Deeply sampled blood TCRbeta repertoires from subjects exposed to, actively infected with, or recovered from COVID-19 were included in the dataset. The repertoires were made available in a free public database intended to serve as a resource for research on the immune response to SARS-CoV-2. The samples were drawn from two sources: the first 160 participants of the ongoing ImmuneRACE study, and some 1,300 subjects contributed by 6 global collaborators. A de-identified subject ID, COVID-19 status, age in years and sex were almost always included in the sample metadata. Where available, HLA class I and class II types were taken from metadata supplied by the sample provider and were not determined by assay-based typing.

CDR1 and CDR2 were assigned from the germline V gene as LGHNA and YNFKEQ. The V end loses 0 bases and the J end loses 5 bases, and a stretch of 14 bases separates them. The CDR3, cysteine through phenylalanine, is 16 amino acids long. Only the CDR3 part of the read is kept: 48 bases, read in frame from the first base. General study outcomes and caveats: The amount of clinical and demographic metadata varied by source and participant and was provided uncurated.

Enrolling through a virtual design, the prospective study's participants ranged in age from roughly 18 to 95 years and lived across around 25 United States geographic areas. Cohort assignment in the prospective study relied on participant-reported clinical history from a screening survey and a study questionnaire. Recovered participants in ImmuneRACE Cohort 3 were defined by two consecutive negative NP/OP PCR tests, clearance by a healthcare professional, or resolution of symptoms. Each participant in the prospective study had whole blood, serum and a nasopharyngeal or oropharyngeal swab collected by mobile phlebotomists. Participants in the prospective study had the option to provide additional blood draws and questionnaires over a roughly two-month period. Before DNA extraction, blood samples from the prospective study were shipped at room temperature or frozen. The immunoSEQ Assay, a bias-controlled multiplex PCR, was used to amplify TCRbeta CDR3 regions from genomic DNA. Processing in the source paper ran as follows. Within the assay, amplification of reference gene primers was used to estimate how many nucleated cells each sample contained. Sequence reads were collapsed and filtered to measure the absolute abundance of every unique TCRbeta CDR3 rearrangement. For each sample, productive Simpson clonality was calculated by taking the square root of Simpson's diversity index across productive rearrangements. TCRdb took this table from immuneACCESS and kept in-frame rearrangements with V and J called. Such tables lack part of the clones; where checked against another copy, unresolved V genes explain under half of the gap, and the rest is unexplained. The DNA was the basis for D and trimming; V, J and clone size are from that table. This sample gives a few hundred thousand clones in total; about 90% of them show up just once. The ten top clones hold 5.5% to 6% of the sample.

The sequence was collected from a woman under 40 who had recovered from COVID-19. The receptor chain draws on TRBV4-2 and TRBJ1-5; no D gene can be assigned with confidence. The sample was PBMCs or T cells enriched from blood (not recorded which). The nucleotide sequence is TGTGCCAGCAGCCAAGAGAATTCGGCGAGGGATCAGCCCCAGCATTTT. Translated, it gives CASSQENSARDQPQHF.